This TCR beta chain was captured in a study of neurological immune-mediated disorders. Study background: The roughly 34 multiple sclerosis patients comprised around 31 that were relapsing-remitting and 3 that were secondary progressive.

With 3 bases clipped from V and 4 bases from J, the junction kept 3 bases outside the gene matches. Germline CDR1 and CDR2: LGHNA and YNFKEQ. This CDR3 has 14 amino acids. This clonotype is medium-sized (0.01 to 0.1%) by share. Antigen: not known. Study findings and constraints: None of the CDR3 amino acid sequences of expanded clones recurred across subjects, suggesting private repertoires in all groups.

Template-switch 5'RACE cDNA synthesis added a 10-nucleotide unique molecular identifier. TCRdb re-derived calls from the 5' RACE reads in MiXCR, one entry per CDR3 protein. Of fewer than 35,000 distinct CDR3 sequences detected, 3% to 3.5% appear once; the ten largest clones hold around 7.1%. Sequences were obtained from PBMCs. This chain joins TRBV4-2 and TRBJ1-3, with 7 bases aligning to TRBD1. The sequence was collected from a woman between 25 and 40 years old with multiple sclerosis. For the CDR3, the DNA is TGTGCCAGCAGCCAGCCGGGACAGGGAAACACCATATATTTT. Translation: CASSQPGQGNTIYF.